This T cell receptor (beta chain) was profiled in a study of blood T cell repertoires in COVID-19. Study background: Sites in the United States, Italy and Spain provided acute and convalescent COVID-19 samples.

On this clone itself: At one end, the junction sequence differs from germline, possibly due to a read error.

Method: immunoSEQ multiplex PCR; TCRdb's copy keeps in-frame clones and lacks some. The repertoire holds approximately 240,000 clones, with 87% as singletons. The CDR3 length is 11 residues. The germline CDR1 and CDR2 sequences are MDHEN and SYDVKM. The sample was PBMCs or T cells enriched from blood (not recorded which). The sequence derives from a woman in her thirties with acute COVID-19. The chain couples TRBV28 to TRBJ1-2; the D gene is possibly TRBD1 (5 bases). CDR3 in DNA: TGTGCCAGCAGTGTAGGGACTGTCGTGTCCTTC. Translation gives CASSVGTVVSF.